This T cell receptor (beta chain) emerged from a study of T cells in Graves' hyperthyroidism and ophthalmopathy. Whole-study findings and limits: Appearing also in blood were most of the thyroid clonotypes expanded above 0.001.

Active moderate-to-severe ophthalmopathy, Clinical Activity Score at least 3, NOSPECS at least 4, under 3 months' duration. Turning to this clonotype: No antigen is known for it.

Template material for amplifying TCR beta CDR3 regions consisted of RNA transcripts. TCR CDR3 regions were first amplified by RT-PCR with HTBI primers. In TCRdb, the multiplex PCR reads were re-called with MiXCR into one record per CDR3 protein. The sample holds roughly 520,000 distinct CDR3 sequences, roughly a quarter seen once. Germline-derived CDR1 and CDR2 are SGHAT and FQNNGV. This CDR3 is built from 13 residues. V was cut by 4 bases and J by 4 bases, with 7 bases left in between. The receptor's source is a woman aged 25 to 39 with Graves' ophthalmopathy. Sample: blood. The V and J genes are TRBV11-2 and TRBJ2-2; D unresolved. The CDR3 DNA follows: TGTGCCAGCAGCTCCATGCCCACCGGGGAGCTGTTTTTT. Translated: CASSSMPTGELFF.